The entry that follows covers one TCR beta chain sequence. Its antigen remains unknown. This table comes from immunoSEQ multiplex PCR, and its TCRdb copy is limited to in-frame clones, with some not included. The sample has 650,000 to 800,000 clones, over 60% seen once; the top ten hold under 2%. This record belongs to a study of shared clonotypes between healthy human individuals. Study findings and constraints: Measured sharing among donors was expected to vary with sequencing depth.

Germline V gene lookup returns CDR1 MDHEN and CDR2 SYDVKM. The CDR3 extends over 16 amino acids. Trimming pared 3 bases from V and 0 bases from J, leaving 12 bases between. Sequencing was performed on memory CD4+ T cells sorted from blood. As to subset: CD45RA-negative fraction. The TCR originated in a woman in her thirties in good health. The J gene is TRBJ2-1, the V gene TRBV28; D not certain. CDR3 bases: TGTGCCAGCAGTTTTTCCCCGGATAGCTCCTACAATGAGCAGTTCTTC. Translated, it gives CASSFSPDSSYNEQFF.